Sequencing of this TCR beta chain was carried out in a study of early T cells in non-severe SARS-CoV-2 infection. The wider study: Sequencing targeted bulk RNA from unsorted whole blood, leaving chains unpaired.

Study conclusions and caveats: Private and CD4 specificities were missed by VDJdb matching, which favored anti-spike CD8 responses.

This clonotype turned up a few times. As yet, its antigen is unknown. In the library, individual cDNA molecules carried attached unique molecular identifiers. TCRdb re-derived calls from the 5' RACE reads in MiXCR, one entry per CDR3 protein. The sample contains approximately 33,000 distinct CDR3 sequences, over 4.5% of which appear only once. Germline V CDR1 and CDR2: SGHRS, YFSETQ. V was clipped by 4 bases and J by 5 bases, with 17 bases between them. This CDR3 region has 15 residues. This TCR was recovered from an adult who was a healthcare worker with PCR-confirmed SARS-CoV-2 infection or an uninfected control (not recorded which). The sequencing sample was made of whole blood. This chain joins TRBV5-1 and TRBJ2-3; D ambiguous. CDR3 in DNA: TGCGCCAGCAGCAGGCAGGAGCCATCAGGAGATACGCAGTATTTT. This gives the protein CASSRQEPSGDTQYF. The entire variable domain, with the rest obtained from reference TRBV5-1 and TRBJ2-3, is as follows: KAGVTQTPRYLIKTRGQQVTLSCSPISGHRSVSWYQQTPGQGLQFLFEYFSETQRNKGNFPGRFSGRQFSNSRSEMNVSTLELGDSALYLCASSRQEPSGDTQYFGPGTRLTVL.